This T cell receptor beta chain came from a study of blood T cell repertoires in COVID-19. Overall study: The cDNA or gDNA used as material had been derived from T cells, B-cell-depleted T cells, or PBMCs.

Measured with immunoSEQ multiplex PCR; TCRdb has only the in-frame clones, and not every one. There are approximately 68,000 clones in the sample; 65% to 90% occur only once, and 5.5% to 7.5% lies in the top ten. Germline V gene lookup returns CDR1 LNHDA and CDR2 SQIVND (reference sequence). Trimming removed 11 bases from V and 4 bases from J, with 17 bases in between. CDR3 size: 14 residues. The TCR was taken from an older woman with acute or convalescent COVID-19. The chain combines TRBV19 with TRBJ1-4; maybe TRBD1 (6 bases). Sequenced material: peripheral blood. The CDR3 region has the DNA TGTGCCTCCGAAGGGGGAGTCGGTAATGAAAAACTGTTTTTT. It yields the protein CASEGGVGNEKLFF.